Following are 7 T cell receptor beta chains from one sample sequenced in a study of T cell repertoires in cytomegalovirus infection. TCRdb called the reads again in MiXCR, with one record for every CDR3 protein. The sample includes approximately 150,000 distinct CDR3 sequences, about 6.3% of them seen just once. Sequenced material: PBMCs. The receptor source for this set is a human donor in good health (CMV status not recorded). Some clones in this sample may be carry-over from other donors' samples.

This clonotype was observed many times. This sequence joins TRBV7-2 and TRBJ1-5; D is uncertain. The germline gives CDR1 SGHTA, CDR2 FQGNSA. The CDR3 is made up of 15 amino acids. V shed 4 bases and J shed 5 bases, with 15 bases lying between them. CDR3 sequence: CASSSNGLLDQPQHF. The CDR3 DNA follows: TGTGCCAGCAGCTCGAACGGGCTATTGGATCAGCCCCAGCATTTT.

The sample holds many counts of this clonotype. The rearrangement links TRBV4-2 to TRBJ1-6, with 8 bases fitting TRBD1. V shed 0 bases, J shed 5 bases, and the junction held 18 bases outside the gene matches. This CDR3 spans 21 amino acids. The germline V gene has CDR1 LGHNA and CDR2 YNFKEQ. The DNA for the CDR3 is TGTGCCAGCAGCCAAGATCTTTATCACAGGGGGAGCAGCTGGAATAATTCACCCCTCCACTTT. Its protein product is CASSQDLYHRGSSWNNSPLHF.

This clonotype was seen at least ten times. The V call is TRBV25-1, the J call TRBJ1-5; a possible D gene is TRBD1 (6 bases). Germline V gene data show CDR1 as MGHDK and CDR2 as SYGVNS. The CDR3 consists of 16 residues. Trimming took off 3 bases at V and 5 bases at J, with 17 bases between the two ends. The CDR3: CASSDPFTGQDQPQHF. The CDR3 DNA sequence: TGTGCCAGCAGTGATCCTTTTACAGGGCAGGATCAGCCCCAGCATTTT.

This clonotype was counted at least ten times. The chain recombines TRBV7-9 with TRBJ1-1; 9 nucleotides match TRBD1. The germline V gene encodes CDR1 SEHNR and CDR2 FQNEAQ (reference sequence). The CDR3 has 14 residues. Unmatched junction bases numbered 3, after V lost 6 bases and J lost 1 base. As DNA, the CDR3 is TGTGCCAGCAGTCTACAGGGGGCGAACACTGAAGCTTTCTTT. It codes for CASSLQGANTEAFF.

This clonotype was observed many times. J is TRBJ1-1 and V is TRBV7-9; D unclear. The germline V and J ends were trimmed by 0 bases and 2 bases, with 7 bases remaining between them. The CDR3 has 14 residues. CDR1 and CDR2 from the germline V gene are SEHNR and FQNEAQ (reference sequence). The CDR3 DNA is TGTGCCAGCAGCTTAGCAGGAACTAACACTGAAGCTTTCTTT. This codes for CASSLAGTNTEAFF. Variable domain in full (rest from reference TRBV7-9 and TRBJ1-1): DTGVSQNPRHKITKRGQNVTFRCDPISEHNRLYWYRQTLGQGPEFLTYFQNEAQLEKSRLLSDRFSAERPKGSFSTLEIQRTEQGDSAMYLCASSLAGTNTEAFFGQGTRLTVV.

There are many counts of this clonotype. The chain uses TRBV7-2 and TRBJ1-3, with D uncertain. Trimming took off 4 bases at V and 5 bases at J, with 12 bases between the two ends. There are 14 residues in the CDR3. Germline CDR1 and CDR2: SGHTA and FQGNSA. The CDR3 coding sequence is TGTGCCAGCAGCTCGCGAGGGATGAGAAACACCATATATTTT. It yields the protein CASSSRGMRNTIYF.

At least ten counts were recorded for this clonotype. The rearrangement joins TRBV7-2 to TRBJ1-5, with 7 bases that match TRBD1. The V segment lost 9 bases and the J segment 4 bases; nucleotides outside the gene matches: 6. CDR3 size: 13 residues. The germline V gene encodes CDR1 SGHTA and CDR2 FQGNSA. This chain's CDR3 is CASTGQANQPQHF. The CDR3 DNA reads TGTGCCAGTACCGGACAGGCGAATCAGCCCCAGCATTTT.